Following are 5 T cell receptor beta chains from one sample sequenced in a study of T cells in Graves' hyperthyroidism and ophthalmopathy. RNA transcripts served as the template for amplifying TCR beta CDR3 regions. The HTBI set primed first-round TCR CDR3 RT-PCR. One entry per CDR3 protein results from TCRdb running MiXCR on the multiplex PCR reads. This sample has 650,000 to 850,000 distinct CDR3 sequences, with approximately 18% found just once. Sequencing was done on a sample of blood. These receptors all stem from a woman between 45 and 65 years old with Graves' hyperthyroidism that later progressed to Graves' ophthalmopathy.

This clonotype was observed at least ten times. CDR3 bases: TGTGCCAGCAGCTTATTACGGGGGGAAGGCGCACCCCTCCACTTT. Translated, it gives CASSLLRGEGAPLHF. This chain links TRBV11-2 with TRBJ1-6; TRBD1 might be the D (5 bases). This CDR3 comprises 15 residues. Trimming stripped 2 bases from V and 11 bases from J, with 16 bases between. From germline, CDR1 is SGHAT and CDR2 FQNNGV.

This clonotype was observed many times. The chain recombines TRBV3-1 with TRBJ1-2; 8 bases agree with TRBD1. Unmatched junction bases numbered 7, after V lost 5 bases and J lost 8 bases. The V gene's germline CDR1 is LGHDT and CDR2 YNNKEL (reference sequence). This CDR3 contains 13 residues. The chain's CDR3 is CASSKLQGGGYTF. The CDR3 region has the DNA TGTGCCAGCAGCAAATTACAGGGGGGCGGCTACACCTTC.

This clonotype occurred a few times. The rearrangement links TRBV15 to TRBJ1-6; D is unclear. From germline, CDR1 is LNHNV and CDR2 YYDKDF (reference sequence). The CDR3 runs 16 residues. V gave up 1 base and J gave up 0 bases, with 7 bases separating them. The CDR3 region has the DNA TGTGCCACCAGCAGAGTAAGAAGCTCCTATAATTCACCCCTCCACTTT. Translated, it gives CATSRVRSSYNSPLHF.

This clonotype was counted many times. The chain recombines TRBV30 with TRBJ2-3; 10 positions agree with TRBD2. CDR1 is GTSNPN, CDR2 SVGIG, per germline (reference sequence). CDR3 length: 14 residues. V gave up 5 bases and J gave up 6 bases; unmatched junction bases: 8. The CDR3 loop reads CAWRAGGAWDTQYF. CDR3 DNA: TGTGCCTGGCGAGCGGGGGGGGCTTGGGATACGCAGTATTTT.

This clonotype was seen ten or more times. V is TRBV20-1 and J is TRBJ2-5; D uncertain. Trimming took 5 bases from V and 4 from J, leaving 14 bases between them. The CDR3 runs 13 residues. Germline assignment: CDR1 DFQATT and CDR2 SNEGSKA (reference sequence). The chain's CDR3 is CSAYNPELETQYF. The CDR3 DNA reads as TGCAGTGCTTATAACCCGGAGCTAGAGACCCAGTACTTC.